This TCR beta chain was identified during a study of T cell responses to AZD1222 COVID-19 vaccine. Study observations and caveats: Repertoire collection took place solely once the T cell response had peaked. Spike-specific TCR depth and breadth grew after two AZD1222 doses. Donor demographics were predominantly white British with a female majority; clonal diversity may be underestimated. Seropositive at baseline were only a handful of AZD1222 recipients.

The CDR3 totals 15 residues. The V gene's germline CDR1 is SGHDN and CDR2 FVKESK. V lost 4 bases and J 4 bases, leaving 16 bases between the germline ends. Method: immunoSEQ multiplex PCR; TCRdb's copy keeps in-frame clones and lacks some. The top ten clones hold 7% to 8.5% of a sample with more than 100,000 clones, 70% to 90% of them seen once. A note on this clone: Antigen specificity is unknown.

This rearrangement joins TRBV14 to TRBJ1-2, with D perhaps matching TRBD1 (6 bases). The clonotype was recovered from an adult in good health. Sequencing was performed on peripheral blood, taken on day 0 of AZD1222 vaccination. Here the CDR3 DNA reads TGTGCCAGCAGCCGCATCAGGGGAGTTGGCTATGGCTACACCTTC. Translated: CASSRIRGVGYGYTF.